These T cell receptor beta chains were read from a single sample in a study of T cell responses to AZD1222 COVID-19 vaccine. Profiled with immunoSEQ multiplex PCR; TCRdb holds only in-frame clones, not every one. In the table there are 90,000 to 130,000 clones, 85% to 95% of which are singletons. Sequencing used peripheral blood, obtained on day 0 of AZD1222 vaccination. The source of these receptors is an adult in good health. Each CDR3 is given with its conserved first and last residue. D genes are given only for firm matches. Rows give clone size only sometimes, using once, few, many, or a class for an expanded clone.

-	TRBV3-1/TRBV3-2	-	TRBJ1-1	TGTGCCAGCAGCCAAGGCACTGAAGCTTTCTTT	CASSQGTEAFF
-	TRBV9	-	TRBJ2-1	TGTGCCAGCAGCGTAGTAGGAGGGGGTAGTTTGAATGAGCAGTTCTTC	CASSVVGGGSLNEQFF
-	TRBV5-4	-	TRBJ1-2	TGTGCCAGCACTAGAGGGTGGAACTATGGCTACACCTTC	CASTRGWNYGYTF
-	TRBV6-6	few	TRBJ2-3	TGTGCCAGCAGGCCGACAGGGAGGGGAGATACGCAGTATTTT	CASRPTGRGDTQYF
TRBD1	TRBV7-6	-	TRBJ1-1	TGTGCCAGCAGTGGGGACAGCTTTGAAGCTTTCTTT	CASSGDSFEAFF
TRBD1	TRBV12-5	-	TRBJ1-4	TGTGCTAGTGGGGACGGGAGGGGACAGGACGAAAAACTGTTTTTT	CASGDGRGQDEKLFF
TRBD2	TRBV10-1	-	TRBJ2-2	TGCGCCCGCAGTGAGAACGCGGGGGGGCCTAACGGGGAGCTGTTTTTT	CARSENAGGPNGELFF
TRBD2	TRBV7-9	-	TRBJ2-3	TGTGCCAGCAGCTTTAGCGGGGGGGGCACAGATACGCAGTATTTT	CASSFSGGGTDTQYF
TRBD1	TRBV24-1	-	TRBJ2-3	TGTGCCACCAGTGATTTGTCTGGTCACAGGGGTGGGGATACGCAGTATTTT	CATSDLSGHRGGDTQYF
-	TRBV11-3	-	TRBJ1-4	TGTGCCAGCAGCTTCCGGAGGGCTAATGAAAAACTGTTTTTT	CASSFRRANEKLFF
-	TRBV15	-	TRBJ2-7	TGTGCCACCAGCCGAGGGCCCCTCTACGAGCAGTACTTC	CATSRGPLYEQYF
-	TRBV3-1/TRBV3-2	once	TRBJ1-2	TGTGCCAGCAGCCAAAACCCAGGGCTTCGGTATGGCTACACCTTC	CASSQNPGLRYGYTF
-	TRBV28	-	TRBJ2-2	TGTGCCAGCAGTCCAATCCTACAGGGCCCGAACACCGGGGAGCTGTTTTTT	CASSPILQGPNTGELFF
-	TRBV30	-	TRBJ1-1	TGTGCCTGGAGTGTACTCGCCCTGGGAGTCACTGAAGCTTTCTTT	CAWSVLALGVTEAFF
TRBD1	TRBV19	-	TRBJ1-2	TGTGCCAGTAGACAGGGGAACTATGGCTACACCTTC	CASRQGNYGYTF
-	TRBV30	-	TRBJ1-6	TGTGCCTGGAGCGGGGGCGAATATTCACCCCTCCACTTT	CAWSGGEYSPLHF
-	TRBV7-8	-	TRBJ2-6	TGTGCCAGCAGTTCCATCTCTGGGGCCAACGTCCTGACTTTC	CASSSISGANVLTF
TRBD1	TRBV7-9	-	TRBJ1-1	TGTGCCAGCAGCTTAGATACAGGGGCGACGGGTGAAGCTTTCTTT	CASSLDTGATGEAFF
-	TRBV20-1	-	TRBJ2-5	TGCAGTGCTAGAGCCGGGAGCGGCCAGTACTTC	CSARAGSGQYF
-	TRBV6-1	few	TRBJ2-7	TGTGCCAGCAGTGAAGCGGAGGGGGGCTACGAGCAGTACTTC	CASSEAEGGYEQYF